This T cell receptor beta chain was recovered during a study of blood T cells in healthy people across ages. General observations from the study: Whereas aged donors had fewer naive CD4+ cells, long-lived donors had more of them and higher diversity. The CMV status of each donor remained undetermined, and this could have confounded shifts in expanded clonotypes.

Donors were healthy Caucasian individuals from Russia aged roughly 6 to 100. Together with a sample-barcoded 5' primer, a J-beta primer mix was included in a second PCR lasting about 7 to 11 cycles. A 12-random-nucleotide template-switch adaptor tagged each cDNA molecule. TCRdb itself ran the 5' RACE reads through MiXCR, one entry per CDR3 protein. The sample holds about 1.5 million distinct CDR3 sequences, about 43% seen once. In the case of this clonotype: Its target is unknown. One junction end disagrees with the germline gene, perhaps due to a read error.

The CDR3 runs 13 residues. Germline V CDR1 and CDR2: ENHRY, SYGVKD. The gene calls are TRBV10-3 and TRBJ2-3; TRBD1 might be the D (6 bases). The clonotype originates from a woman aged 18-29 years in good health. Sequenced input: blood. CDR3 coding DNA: TGTGCCATCAGTGAACAGGGCCCAGATACGCGGTATTTT. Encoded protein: CAISEQGPDTRYF.